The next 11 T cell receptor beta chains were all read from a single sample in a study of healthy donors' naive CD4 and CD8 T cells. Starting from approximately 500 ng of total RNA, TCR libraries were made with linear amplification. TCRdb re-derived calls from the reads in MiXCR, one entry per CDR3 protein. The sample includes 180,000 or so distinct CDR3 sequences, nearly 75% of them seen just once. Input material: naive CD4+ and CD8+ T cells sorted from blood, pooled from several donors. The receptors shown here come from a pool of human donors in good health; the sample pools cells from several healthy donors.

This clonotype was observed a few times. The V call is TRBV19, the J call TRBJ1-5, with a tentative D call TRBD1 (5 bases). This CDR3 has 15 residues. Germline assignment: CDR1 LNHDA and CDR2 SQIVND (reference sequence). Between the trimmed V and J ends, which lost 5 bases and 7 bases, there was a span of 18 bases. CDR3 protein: CASSAHGGGEQPQHF. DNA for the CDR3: TGTGCCAGTAGTGCCCACGGGGGTGGAGAGCAGCCCCAGCATTTT.

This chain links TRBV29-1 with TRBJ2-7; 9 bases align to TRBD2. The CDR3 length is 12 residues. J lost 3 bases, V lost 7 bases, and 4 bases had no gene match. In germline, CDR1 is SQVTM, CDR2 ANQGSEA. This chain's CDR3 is CSALTSGYEQYF. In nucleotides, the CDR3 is TGCAGCGCCTTGACTAGCGGCTACGAGCAGTACTTC.

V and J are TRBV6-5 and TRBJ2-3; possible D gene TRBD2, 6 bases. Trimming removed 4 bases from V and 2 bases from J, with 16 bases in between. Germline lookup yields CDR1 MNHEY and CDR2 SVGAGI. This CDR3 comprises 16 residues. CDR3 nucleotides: TGTGCCAGCAGTTCCACCGGGACTCAATACACAGATACGCAGTATTTT. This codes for CASSSTGTQYTDTQYF.

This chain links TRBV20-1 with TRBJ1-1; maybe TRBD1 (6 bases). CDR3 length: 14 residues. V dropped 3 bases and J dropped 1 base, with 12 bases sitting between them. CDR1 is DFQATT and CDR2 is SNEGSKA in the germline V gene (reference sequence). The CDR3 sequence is CSASPGGRNTEAFF. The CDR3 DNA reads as TGCAGTGCTAGCCCCGGGGGCAGGAACACTGAAGCTTTCTTT.

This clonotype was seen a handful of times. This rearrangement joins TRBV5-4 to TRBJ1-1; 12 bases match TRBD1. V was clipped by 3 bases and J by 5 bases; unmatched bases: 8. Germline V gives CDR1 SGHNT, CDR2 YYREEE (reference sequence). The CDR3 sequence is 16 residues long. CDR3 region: CASSSGQGAMGTEAFF. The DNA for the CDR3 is TGTGCCAGCAGCTCGGGACAGGGGGCGATGGGGACTGAAGCTTTCTTT.

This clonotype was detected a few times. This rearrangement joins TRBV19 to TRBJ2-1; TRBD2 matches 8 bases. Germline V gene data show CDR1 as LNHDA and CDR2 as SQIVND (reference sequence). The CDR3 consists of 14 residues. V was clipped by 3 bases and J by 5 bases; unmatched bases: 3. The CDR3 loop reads CASSIGLADNEQFF. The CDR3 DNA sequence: TGTGCCAGTAGTATTGGACTAGCCGACAATGAGCAGTTCTTC.

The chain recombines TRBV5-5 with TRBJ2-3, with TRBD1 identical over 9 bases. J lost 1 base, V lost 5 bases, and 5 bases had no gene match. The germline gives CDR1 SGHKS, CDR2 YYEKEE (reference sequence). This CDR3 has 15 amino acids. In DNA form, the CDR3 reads TGTGCCAGCAGACAGGGGGCGATACGCACAGATACGCAGTATTTT. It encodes CASRQGAIRTDTQYF.

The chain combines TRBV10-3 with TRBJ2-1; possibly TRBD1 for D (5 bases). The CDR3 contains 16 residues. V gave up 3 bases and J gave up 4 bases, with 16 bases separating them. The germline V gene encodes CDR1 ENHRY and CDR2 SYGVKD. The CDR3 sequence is CAISDGRTFPYNEQFF. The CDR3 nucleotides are TGTGCCATCAGTGACGGTAGGACATTCCCATACAATGAGCAGTTCTTC.

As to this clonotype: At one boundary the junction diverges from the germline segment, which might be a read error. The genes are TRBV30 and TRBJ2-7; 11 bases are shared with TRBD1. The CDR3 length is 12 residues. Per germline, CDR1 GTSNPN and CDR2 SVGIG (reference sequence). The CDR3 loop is CGYGTGGYEQYF. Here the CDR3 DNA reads TGCGGCTACGGGACAGGGGGGTACGAGCAGTACTTC.

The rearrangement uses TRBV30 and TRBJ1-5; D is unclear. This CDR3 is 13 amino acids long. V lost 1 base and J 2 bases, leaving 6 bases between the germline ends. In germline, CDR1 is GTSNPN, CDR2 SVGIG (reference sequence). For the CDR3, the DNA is TGTGCCTGGAGTGGCAGTCGCAATCAGCCCCAGCATTTT. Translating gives CAWSGSRNQPQHF.

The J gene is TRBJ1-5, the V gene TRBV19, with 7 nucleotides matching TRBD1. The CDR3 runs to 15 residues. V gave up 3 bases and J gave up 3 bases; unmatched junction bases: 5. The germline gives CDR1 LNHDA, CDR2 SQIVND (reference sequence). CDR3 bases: TGTGCCAGTAGTATGGGGACAGTGCACAATCAGCCCCAGCATTTT. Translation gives CASSMGTVHNQPQHF. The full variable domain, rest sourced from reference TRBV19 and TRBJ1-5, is DGGITQSPKYLFRKEGQNVTLSCEQNLNHDAMYWYRQDPGQGLRLIYYSQIVNDFQKGDIAEGYSVSREKKESFPLTVTSAQKNPTAFYLCASSMGTVHNQPQHFGDGTRLSIL.